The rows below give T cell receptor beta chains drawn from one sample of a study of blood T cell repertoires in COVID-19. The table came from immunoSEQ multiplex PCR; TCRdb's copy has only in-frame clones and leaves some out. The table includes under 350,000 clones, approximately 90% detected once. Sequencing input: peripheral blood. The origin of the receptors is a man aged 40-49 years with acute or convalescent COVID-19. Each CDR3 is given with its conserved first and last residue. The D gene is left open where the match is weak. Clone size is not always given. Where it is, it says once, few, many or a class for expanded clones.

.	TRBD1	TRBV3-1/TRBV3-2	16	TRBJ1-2	TGTGCCAGCAGCCGCATGCGGGACAGGGTCCGGGATGGCTACACCTTC	CASSRMRDRVRDGYTF
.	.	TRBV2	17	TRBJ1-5	TGTGCCAGCAGTCCTTTTGGACACTCAAGATTTCGTCAGCCCCAGCATTTT	CASSPFGHSRFRQPQHF
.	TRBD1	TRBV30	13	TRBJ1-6	TGTGCCTGTTCCGGGACAGATAATTCACCCCTCCACTTT	CACSGTDNSPLHF
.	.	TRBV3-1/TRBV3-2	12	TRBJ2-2	TGTGCCAGCACGGGGGAAGGAGGGGAGCTGTTTTTT	CASTGEGGELFF
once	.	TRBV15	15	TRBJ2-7	TGTGCCACCAGCAGAAATACAGGGACCACCTACGAGCAGTACTTC	CATSRNTGTTYEQYF
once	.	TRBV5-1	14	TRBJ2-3	TGCGCCAGCAGCTTGGGACAGTCCACAGATACGCAGTATTTT	CASSLGQSTDTQYF
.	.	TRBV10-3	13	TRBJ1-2	TGTGCCATCAGGGATATCTCGAGGAATGGCTACACCTTC	CAIRDISRNGYTF
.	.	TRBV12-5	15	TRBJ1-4	TGTGCTAGTGGTTACCGAGGGGGGGCGAGGGAAAAACTGTTTTTT	CASGYRGGAREKLFF
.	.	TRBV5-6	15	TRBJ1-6	TGTGCCAGCAGCTTGCGTAAGGGGATTAATTCACCCCTCCACTTT	CASSLRKGINSPLHF
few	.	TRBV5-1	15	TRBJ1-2	TGCGCCAGCAGCCTTCTGGGCGGTCAGGGGTCCCTCTACACCTTC	CASSLLGGQGSLYTF
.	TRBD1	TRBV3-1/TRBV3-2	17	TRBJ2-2	TGTGCCAGCAGCCGCTATAGTGGGACAGGGTGGTCCGGGGAGCTGTTTTTT	CASSRYSGTGWSGELFF
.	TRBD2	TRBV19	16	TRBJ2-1	TGTGCCAGTAGCCGACTAGCGGGGGGGCCGGGCAATGAGCAGTTCTTC	CASSRLAGGPGNEQFF
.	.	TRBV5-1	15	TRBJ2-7	TGCGCCAGCAGCATAGGAGTTACCGACTCCTACGAGCAGTACTTC	CASSIGVTDSYEQYF
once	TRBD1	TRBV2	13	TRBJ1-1	TGTGCCAGCAGCGTCGGACAGGGTACTGAAGCTTTCTTT	CASSVGQGTEAFF
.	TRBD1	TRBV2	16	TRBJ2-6	TGTGCCAGCAGTGAGGACAGGGCTCCCGGGGCCAACGTCCTGACTTTC	CASSEDRAPGANVLTF
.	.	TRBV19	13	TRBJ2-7	TGTGCCAGTAGTACCCAGGGTTTGGGCGAGCAGTACTTC	CASSTQGLGEQYF
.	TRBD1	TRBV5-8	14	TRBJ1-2	TGTGCCAGCAGCCGCGACAGGGTCGGCTATGGCTACACCTTC	CASSRDRVGYGYTF
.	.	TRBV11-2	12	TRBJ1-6	TGTGCCAGCAGCGCCGCTACTCGGGTACGCCACTTT	CASSAATRVRHF
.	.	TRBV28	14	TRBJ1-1	TGTGCCAGCATACCCTCCCAGGCTGACACTGAAGCTTTCTTT	CASIPSQADTEAFF
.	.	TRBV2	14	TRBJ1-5	TGTGCCAGCAGCCACAGGATTCGCAATCAGCCCCAGCATTTT	CASSHRIRNQPQHF
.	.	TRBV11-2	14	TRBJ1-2	TGTGCCAGCAGCCACGCCACAATCCCGAATGGCTACACCTTC	CASSHATIPNGYTF
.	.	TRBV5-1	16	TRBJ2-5	TGCGCCAGCAGCTTGGGTTTTCAGAGGGTCGGGAAGACCCAGTACTTC	CASSLGFQRVGKTQYF
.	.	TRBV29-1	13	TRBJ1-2	TGCAGCGTTGAGGGGGGGCTGGACTATGGCTACACCTTC	CSVEGGLDYGYTF
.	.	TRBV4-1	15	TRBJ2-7	TGCGCCAGCAGCCAGACCAGGGGAAGCTCCTACGAGCAGTACTTC	CASSQTRGSSYEQYF
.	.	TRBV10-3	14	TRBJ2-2	TGTGCCATCACGCGGGGAGAAGAAACCGGGGAGCTGTTTTTT	CAITRGEETGELFF
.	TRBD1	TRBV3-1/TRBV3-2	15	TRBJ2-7	TGTGCCAGCAGCCAAGATCGGGACAGACCTTACGAGCAGTACTTC	CASSQDRDRPYEQYF
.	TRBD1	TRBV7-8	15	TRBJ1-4	TGTGCCAGCAGCTCGGACAGGGGGAGGCATGAAAAACTGTTTTTT	CASSSDRGRHEKLFF
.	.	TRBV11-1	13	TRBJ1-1	TGTGCCAGCAGTTTTGGACAAAACACTGAAGCTTTCTTT	CASSFGQNTEAFF
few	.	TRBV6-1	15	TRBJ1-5	TGTGCCAGCAGTGAACAGGGTTGGAGCAATCAGCCCCAGCATTTT	CASSEQGWSNQPQHF
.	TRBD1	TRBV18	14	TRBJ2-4	TGTGCCAGCTCACCACCGGGACAGGGAGACATTCAGTACTTC	CASSPPGQGDIQYF
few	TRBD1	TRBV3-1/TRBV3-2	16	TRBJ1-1	TGTGCCAGCAGCCACACCTGGGGACAGGGTGAGAATGAAGCTTTCTTT	CASSHTWGQGENEAFF
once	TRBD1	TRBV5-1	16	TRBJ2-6	TGCGCCAGCTCGACAGGGGGCCAATCTGGGGCCAACGTCCTGACTTTC	CASSTGGQSGANVLTF
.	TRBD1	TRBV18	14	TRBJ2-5	TGTGCCAGCTCACTAGGACAGGTCCAAGAGACCCAGTACTTC	CASSLGQVQETQYF
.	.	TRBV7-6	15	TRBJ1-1	TGTGCCAGCAGCTTAGCACACAGGTCTAACACTGAAGCTTTCTTT	CASSLAHRSNTEAFF
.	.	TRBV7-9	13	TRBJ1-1	TGTGCCAGCAGCTCCTTCCCAGGCACTGAAGCTTTCTTT	CASSSFPGTEAFF
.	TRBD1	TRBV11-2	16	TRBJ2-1	TGTGCCAGCAGCTTAGGTCCAGGACAGGGGTACAATGAGCAGTTCTTC	CASSLGPGQGYNEQFF
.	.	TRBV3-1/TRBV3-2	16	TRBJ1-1	TGTGCCAGCAGCCCCACAGCGGGCAGTTCGAACACTGAAGCTTTCTTT	CASSPTAGSSNTEAFF
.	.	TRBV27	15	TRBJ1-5	TGTGCCAGCAGTTCTATGGGGGGGTCAGGTCAGCCCCAGCATTTT	CASSSMGGSGQPQHF
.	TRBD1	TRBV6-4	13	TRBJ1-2	TGTGCCAGCAGTGAACAGGGGGACTATGGCTACACCTTC	CASSEQGDYGYTF
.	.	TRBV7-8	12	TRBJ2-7	TGTGCCAGCAGCCCCGGAGGGTACGAGCAGTACTTC	CASSPGGYEQYF
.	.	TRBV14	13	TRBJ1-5	TGTGCCAGCAGCCAAGATTCGGGTATGCCCCAGCATTTT	CASSQDSGMPQHF
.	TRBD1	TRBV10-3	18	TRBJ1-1	TGTGCCATCAGTGATCGGTCCGGACAGGGGGCGCGGTGGCCTGAAGCTTTCTTT	CAISDRSGQGARWPEAFF
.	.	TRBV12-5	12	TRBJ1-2	TGTGCTAGTGGTCCCAGGGGCGGAGGCTACACCTTC	CASGPRGGGYTF
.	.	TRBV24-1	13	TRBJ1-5	TGTGCCACCAGTGACCAGGGGTTGCCGCCCCAGCATTTT	CATSDQGLPPQHF
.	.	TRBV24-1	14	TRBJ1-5	TGTGCCACCAGTGATTTCGGGGAGAAACAGCCCCAGCATTTT	CATSDFGEKQPQHF
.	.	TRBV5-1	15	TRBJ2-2	TGCGCCAGCAGCTTCGGACCAGCCCAGGGCGGGGAGCTGTTTTTT	CASSFGPAQGGELFF
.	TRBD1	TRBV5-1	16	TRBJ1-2	TGCGCCAGCAGCTGGGACAGGGGAGACATTAACTATGGCTACACCTTC	CASSWDRGDINYGYTF
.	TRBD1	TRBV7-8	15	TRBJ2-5	TGTGCCAGCATCGACAATCGGGACAGTGAAGAGACCCAGTACTTC	CASIDNRDSEETQYF
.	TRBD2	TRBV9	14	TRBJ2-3	TGTGCCAGCAGCAGCGGGGGATCCACAGATACGCAGTATTTT	CASSSGGSTDTQYF
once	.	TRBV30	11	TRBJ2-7	TGTGCCTGGAGCTTAGAGACAGAGCAGTACTTC	CAWSLETEQYF
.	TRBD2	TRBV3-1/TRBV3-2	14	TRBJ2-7	TGTGCCAGCAGCCTCACTAGCGGGGACTACGAGCAGTACTTC	CASSLTSGDYEQYF
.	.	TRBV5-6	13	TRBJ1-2	TGTGCCAGCAGCTTGTGGCCGGGGTCGGGCTACACCTTC	CASSLWPGSGYTF
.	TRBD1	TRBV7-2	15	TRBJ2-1	TGTGCCAGCAGCTTTTGGGACAGTACCTACAATGAGCAGTTCTTC	CASSFWDSTYNEQFF
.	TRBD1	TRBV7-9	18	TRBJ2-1	TGTGCCAGCAGCTCTCCAAACGCCGGGACAGGGGGGTACAATGAGCAGTTCTTC	CASSSPNAGTGGYNEQFF
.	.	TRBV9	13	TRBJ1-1	TGTGCCAGCAGCGCCGGGGTCAACACTGAAGCTTTCTTT	CASSAGVNTEAFF
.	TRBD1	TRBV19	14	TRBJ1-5	TGTGCCAGTAGTCGACAGGGTACTGATCAGCCCCAGCATTTT	CASSRQGTDQPQHF
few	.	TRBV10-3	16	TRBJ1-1	TGTGCCATTCAGGGAAGGGCAGAACCCGAGAACACTGAAGCTTTCTTT	CAIQGRAEPENTEAFF